A single sample gave rise to the 14 T cell receptor beta chains below, sequenced in a study of post-analysis software for immune sequencing data. Their target antigens are unknown. General study points: Among 5 or 6 TRBV segments more frequent in patients than controls were TRBV5-6, TRBV5-1 and TRBV20-1.

Each TCR beta cDNA library carried unique molecular identifiers. One entry per CDR3 protein results from TCRdb running MiXCR on the PCR reads. This table holds more than 450,000 distinct CDR3 sequences, roughly two fifths found once. The sequencing input was blood. All receptors come from a girl under 18 with multiple sclerosis.

This clonotype was observed a few times. The gene calls are TRBV27 and TRBJ2-7; D is ambiguous. Trimming removed 7 bases at V and 2 bases at J, with 12 bases between. The CDR3 loop spans 13 amino acids. From germline, CDR1 is MNHEY and CDR2 SMNVEV (reference sequence). CDR3 nucleotides: TGTGCCAGCACATCGAGGACCACCTACGAGCAGTACTTC. Translation: CASTSRTTYEQYF.

The DNA of the CDR3 is TGCAGCGTTGAAGGTCGACTAGCGGGAGATACGCAGTATTTT. Protein product: CSVEGRLAGDTQYF. This chain uses TRBV29-1 with TRBJ2-3; 10 bases map to TRBD2. CDR3 length: 14 residues. Unmatched junction bases numbered 3, after V lost 1 base and J lost 5 bases. Germline CDR1 SQVTM, CDR2 ANQGSEA.

The chain joins TRBV5-1 to TRBJ2-7; D remains ambiguous. The CDR3 is 14 residues long. CDR1 and CDR2 (germline): SGHRS, YFSETQ. The V gene lost 7 bases and the J gene lost 0 bases, with 14 bases spanning the gap. The CDR3 here is CASRNPFSSYEQYF. CDR3 nucleotides: TGCGCCAGCCGGAACCCTTTTAGCTCCTACGAGCAGTACTTC. The full variable domain, with the rest looked up from reference TRBV5-1 and TRBJ2-7, is KAGVTQTPRYLIKTRGQQVTLSCSPISGHRSVSWYQQTPGQGLQFLFEYFSETQRNKGNFPGRFSGRQFSNSRSEMNVSTLELGDSALYLCASRNPFSSYEQYFGPGTRLTVT.

The chain is built from TRBV5-1 and TRBJ2-3; D possibly matches TRBD1 or TRBD2 (7 bases each). From germline, CDR1 is SGHRS and CDR2 YFSETQ. V lost 4 bases, J lost 4 bases, and 13 bases lay in between. The CDR3 is made up of 14 amino acids. DNA of the CDR3: TGCGCCAGCAGCCCAGGGGGGGCGTCAGATACGCAGTATTTT. Its translation is CASSPGGASDTQYF.

The chain carries TRBV12-3 or TRBV12-4 and TRBJ2-1; D possibly corresponds to TRBD1 (6 bases). Trimming cost V 6 bases and J 4 bases, with 13 bases left between them. This CDR3 spans 14 amino acids. CDR3 sequence (DNA): TGTGCCAGCAGCTGGGGGACAACGTACAATGAGCAGTTCTTC. Amino acid sequence: CASSWGTTYNEQFF.

The chain employs TRBV5-5 and TRBJ2-7; maybe TRBD2 (6 bases). Germline values: CDR1 SGHKS, CDR2 YYEKEE (reference sequence). V shed 5 bases and J shed 0 bases, with 21 bases lying between them. The CDR3 consists of 17 residues. CDR3 in DNA: TGTGCCAGCAGTCACGGGGGTGGCGATATGAGCTCCTACGAGCAGTACTTC. Amino acid sequence: CASSHGGGDMSSYEQYF.

The sample holds one count of this clonotype. The V gene is TRBV27, the J gene TRBJ1-5; tentative D call: TRBD1 (5 bases). The germline gives CDR1 MNHEY, CDR2 SMNVEV (reference sequence). V lost 2 bases and J lost 2, with 10 bases in between. CDR3 length: 15 residues. The DNA for the CDR3 is TGTGCCAGCAGTTTAGTTAGGGGAGGCAATCAGCCCCAGCATTTT. Protein product: CASSLVRGGNQPQHF.

V and J are TRBV2 and TRBJ2-1, with 11 nucleotides matching TRBD2. The CDR3 extends over 15 amino acids. Germline CDR1 and CDR2: SNHLY and FYNNEI. V gave up 6 bases and J gave up 9 bases; unmatched junction bases: 10. Here the CDR3 reads CASRLTSGAVGEQFF. CDR3 nucleotides: TGTGCCAGCAGATTGACTAGCGGGGCAGTCGGTGAGCAGTTCTTC.

The chain couples TRBV7-2 to TRBJ2-1; perhaps TRBD2 as D (6 bases). The DNA end is a closer match to TRBJ2-7, so the J assignment may be wrong. Germline V gene data show CDR1 as SGHTA and CDR2 as FQGNSA. The CDR3 is made up of 15 amino acids. CDR3 protein: CASEWGVSSYNEQYF. DNA for the CDR3: TGTGCCAGCGAGTGGGGGGTCAGCTCCTACAATGAGCAGTACTTC.

This clonotype was seen only once. The genes are TRBV5-5 and TRBJ2-5, with 12 bases that match TRBD2. Germline lookup yields CDR1 SGHKS and CDR2 YYEKEE (reference sequence). The V gene end was trimmed by 3 bases and the J gene end by 7 bases; junction bases not matched to a gene: 7. The CDR3 extends over 15 amino acids. The CDR3 spells CASSYSTSGGLTQYF. Written as DNA, the CDR3 is TGTGCCAGCAGCTATTCGACTAGCGGGGGACTGACCCAGTACTTC.

This clonotype was detected a few times. The chain couples TRBV6-6 to TRBJ2-3, with D possibly matching TRBD1 (7 bases). CDR1 MNHNY and CDR2 SVGAGI come from the germline V gene (reference sequence). This CDR3 has 14 residues. V dropped 8 bases and J dropped 0 bases, with 12 bases sitting between them. CDR3 sequence reads: CASSGGFSTDTQYF. DNA for the CDR3: TGTGCCAGCTCAGGGGGGTTTAGCACAGATACGCAGTATTTT.

This clonotype came up once. V is TRBV7-2 and J is TRBJ2-5, with D perhaps matching TRBD2 (5 bases). The end of the DNA fits TRBJ2-1 better, so the J call may be wrong. The CDR3 extends over 14 amino acids. Germline CDR1 SGHTA, CDR2 FQGNSA. The CDR3 nucleotides read TGTGCCAGCAGCCCAGCGCGGGCCCAAGAGACCCAGTTCTTC. Translation gives CASSPARAQETQFF.

CDR3 in DNA: TGTGCCAGCACCCTACAGGGTGCGGGGGAGACCCAGTACTTC. It codes for CASTLQGAGETQYF. The chain carries TRBV12-3 or TRBV12-4 and TRBJ2-5; D possibly uses TRBD1 or TRBD2 (6 bases each). Trimming cost V 7 bases and J 5 bases, with 17 bases left between them. The CDR3 covers 14 residues.

Details on this clonotype: Germline is not matched at one junction end, which may reflect a read error. The chain couples TRBV6-5 to TRBJ2-7, with TRBD2 matching 7 bases. Germline CDR1 and CDR2: MNHEY and SVGAGI. CDR3 length equals 16 residues. The CDR3 spells CASSYYTSRDYYEQDF. The CDR3 DNA follows: TGTGCCAGCAGTTACTACACATCCCGGGACTACTACGAGCAGGACTTC.